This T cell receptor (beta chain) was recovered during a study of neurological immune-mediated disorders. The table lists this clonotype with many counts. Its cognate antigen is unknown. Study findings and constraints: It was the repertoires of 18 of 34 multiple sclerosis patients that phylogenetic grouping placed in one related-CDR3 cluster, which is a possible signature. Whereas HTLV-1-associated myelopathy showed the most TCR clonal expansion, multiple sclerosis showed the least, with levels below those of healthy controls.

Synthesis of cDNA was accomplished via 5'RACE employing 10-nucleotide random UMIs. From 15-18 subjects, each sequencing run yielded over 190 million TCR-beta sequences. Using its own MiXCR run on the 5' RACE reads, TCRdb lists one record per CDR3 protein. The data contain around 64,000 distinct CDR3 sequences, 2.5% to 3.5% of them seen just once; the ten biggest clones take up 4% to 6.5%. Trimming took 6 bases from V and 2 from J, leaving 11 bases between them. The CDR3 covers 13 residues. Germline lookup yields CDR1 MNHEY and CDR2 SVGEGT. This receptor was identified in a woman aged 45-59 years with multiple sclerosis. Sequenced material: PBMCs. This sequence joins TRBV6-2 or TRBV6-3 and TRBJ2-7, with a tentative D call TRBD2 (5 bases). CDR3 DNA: TGTGCCAGCAGACTGAGCGGAGCCTACGAGCAGTACGTC. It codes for CASRLSGAYEQYV.